This TCR beta chain derives from a study of T cell responses to AZD1222 COVID-19 vaccine. Measured with immunoSEQ multiplex PCR; TCRdb has only the in-frame clones, and not every one. The profile shows fewer than 250,000 clones, about 93% of them singletons. Trimming cost V 0 bases and J 8 bases, with 12 bases left between them. The CDR3 has 15 residues. CDR1 SGHRS and CDR2 YFSETQ come from the germline V gene. The receptor was isolated from an adult in good health. The genes are TRBV5-1 and TRBJ1-6; D remains ambiguous. The specimen comprised peripheral blood, sampled on day 0 of MenACWY control vaccination. CDR3 amino acids: CASSLEQAGYSPLHF. CDR3 nucleotide sequence: TGCGCCAGCAGCTTGGAGCAGGCTGGTTATTCACCCCTCCACTTT.